This section outlines one T cell receptor beta chain sequence together with its context. The antigen is undetermined. CD45RO negativity and positive selection for CCR7 defined naive CD8 cells, a population that excluded terminally differentiated effector memory CD45RA+ cells. This sample stems from a study of shared clonotypes between healthy human individuals. About the research overall: Each donor's CD8 memory used one plate, CD8 naive two, each CD4 subset three.

Source study methods: ImmunoSEQ gave junction-only sequences without quality scores, so filtering differed. Assay used: immunoSEQ multiplex PCR; TCRdb lists only in-frame clones, some missing. The DNA gave D and trimming, while V, J and clone size come from that table. The sample consists of about 650,000 clones, about 95% of them appearing once. Study conclusions and caveats: Several donors shared around 5.2% of their naive CD4 clonotypes.

The CDR3 is made up of 16 amino acids. Trimming at V came to 4 bases and at J to 4 bases, leaving 6 bases not matched to a gene. Per germline, CDR1 SEHNR and CDR2 FQNEAQ (reference sequence). Sample: naive CD8+ T cells sorted from blood. The receptor comes from a woman between 25 and 40 years old in good health. The chain combines TRBV7-9 with TRBJ2-3, with TRBD2 identical over 12 bases. The CDR3 loop is CASSSKRLAGADTQYF. The CDR3 DNA sequence: TGTGCCAGCAGCTCCAAACGACTAGCGGGAGCAGATACGCAGTATTTT. Full variable domain (rest looked up from reference TRBV7-9 and TRBJ2-3): DTGVSQNPRHKITKRGQNVTFRCDPISEHNRLYWYRQTLGQGPEFLTYFQNEAQLEKSRLLSDRFSAERPKGSFSTLEIQRTEQGDSAMYLCASSSKRLAGADTQYFGPGTRLTVL.